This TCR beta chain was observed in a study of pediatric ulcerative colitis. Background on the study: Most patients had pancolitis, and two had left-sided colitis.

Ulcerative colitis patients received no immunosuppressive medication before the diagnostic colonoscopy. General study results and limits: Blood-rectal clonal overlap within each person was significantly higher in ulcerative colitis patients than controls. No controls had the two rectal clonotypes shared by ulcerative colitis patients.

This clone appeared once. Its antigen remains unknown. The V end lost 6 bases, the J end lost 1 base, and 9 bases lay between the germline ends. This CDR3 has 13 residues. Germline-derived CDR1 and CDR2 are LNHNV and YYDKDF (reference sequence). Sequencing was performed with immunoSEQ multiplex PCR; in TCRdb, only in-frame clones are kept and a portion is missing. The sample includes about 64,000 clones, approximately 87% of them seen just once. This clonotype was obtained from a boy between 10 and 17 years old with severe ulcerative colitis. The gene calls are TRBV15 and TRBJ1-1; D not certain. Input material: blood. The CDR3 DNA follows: TGTGCCACCAGTTATGACCGGAACACTGAAGCTTTCTTT. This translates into CATSYDRNTEAFF. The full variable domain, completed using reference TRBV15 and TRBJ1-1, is DAMVIQNPRYQVTQFGKPVTLSCSQTLNHNVMYWYQQKSSQAPKLLFHYYDKDFNNEADTPDNFQSRRPNTSFCFLDIRSPGLGDTAMYLCATSYDRNTEAFFGQGTRLTVV.